Listed below are T cell receptor beta chains from one sample, sequenced in a study of blood T cells in healthy people across ages. TCRdb recomputed calls from the 5' RACE reads with MiXCR, one row per CDR3 protein. The data contain under 950,000 distinct CDR3 sequences, 22% of them singletons. Specimen: blood. All receptors derive from a man in his sixties or seventies in good health. Each CDR3 is given with its conserved first and last residue. A D gene is named only where the DNA matches it firmly. Expanded clones get a size class; other rows say once, few or many, or leave the size out.

CDR3 DNA	CDR3 protein	V gene	J gene	clone size	D gene
TGTGCCACCAGTGGGGGGACAGCCTACGAGCAGTACTTC	CATSGGTAYEQYF	TRBV24-1	TRBJ2-7	.	TRBD1
TGTGCCGTCCAGACAGGCCAGCGCGAAGCTTTCTTT	CAVQTGQREAFF	TRBV10-3	TRBJ1-1	.	.
TGTGCCAGCTCACCATATGGCAGCGGCCATAGCACAGATACGCTGTATTTT	CASSPYGSGHSTDTLYF	TRBV18	TRBJ2-3	.	.
TGCGCCAGCAGCTTGGGGTTTTACGGGGCTAAAGCCAAAAACATTCAGTACTTC	CASSLGFYGAKAKNIQYF	TRBV5-1	TRBJ2-4	few	.
TGCAGTGCTAGCCCGATTCACACAGATACGCAGTATTTT	CSASPIHTDTQYF	TRBV20-1	TRBJ2-3	few	.
TGTGCCACCAGTGATAGGACCGAGGAGACCCAGTACTTC	CATSDRTEETQYF	TRBV24-1	TRBJ2-5	.	.
TGTGCCAGCAGCACCGTTTCGGCCCCCCCTTACAATGAGCAGCTCTTC	CASSTVSAPPYNEQLF	TRBV28	TRBJ2-1	.	.
TGTGCCAGCTCACCCGACAGGGCTGGGAGTAATGGCTACACCTTC	CASSPDRAGSNGYTF	TRBV18	TRBJ1-2	.	TRBD1
TGCGCCAGCAGCTTGGACGTCCCCCCCGATACGCAGTATTTT	CASSLDVPPDTQYF	TRBV5-1	TRBJ2-3	.	.
TGTGCCATCAGTGAACCGGGACTAGCGGTAATAGAGACCCAGTACTTC	CAISEPGLAVIETQYF	TRBV10-3	TRBJ2-5	few	TRBD2
TGCGCCAGCAGCGGAACAGGGGGCCACACTGAAGCTTTCTTT	CASSGTGGHTEAFF	TRBV5-1	TRBJ1-1	.	TRBD1
TGTGCCAGCGCTGCAAAACGGGGTCTGGGGGGCGAGTCTAATGAAAAACTGTTTTTT	CASAAKRGLGGESNEKLFF	TRBV3-1	TRBJ1-4	few	.
TGCAGCGTTCTTGATTCATCCGGGACAGGGGTCCATACGCAGTATTTT	CSVLDSSGTGVHTQYF	TRBV29-1	TRBJ2-3	.	TRBD1
TGCAGTGCACAAGCAGGACCCATCAGGGGCTACACCTTC	CSAQAGPIRGYTF	TRBV20-1	TRBJ1-2	.	.
TGTGCCAGCAGTTTGATCCCTGGAGAAGCTTTCTTT	CASSLIPGEAFF	TRBV27	TRBJ1-1	.	.